The T cell receptor beta chain under discussion was sequenced for a study of blood T cell dynamics during melanoma immunotherapy. V was cut by 0 bases and J by 5 bases, with 11 bases left in between. The CDR3 has 14 residues. Germline V CDR1 and CDR2: SGHRS, YFSETQ. Sequenced by immunoSEQ multiplex PCR; TCRdb stores in-frame clones only, minus some. The data show 6,000 or so clones, approximately 85% seen once. Points on this clone: As yet, its antigen is unknown.

Sample time point: week 3, after first cycle of checkpoint inhibitor. Patients had no prior systemic cancer treatment, immunosuppressants or other active cancers. Study findings and constraints: It remained unknown if the driving T cell clones were melanoma-specific.

The receptor's source is a human donor with melanoma. Sample: blood, taken from a patient treated with checkpoint blockade. The chain joins TRBV5-1 to TRBJ2-5, with D perhaps matching TRBD2 (6 bases). This CDR3 is CASSLAGGRETQYF. The DNA for the CDR3 is TGCGCCAGCAGCTTGGCCGGAGGGAGGGAGACCCAGTACTTC.